Listed below are T cell receptor beta chains from one sample, sequenced in a study of CD8 T cells in ankylosing spondylitis. TCRdb reprocessed the 5' RACE reads with MiXCR, giving one entry per CDR3 protein. The sample lists fewer than 450,000 distinct CDR3 sequences, more than 15% occurring once. Specimen: blood, either unsorted or a sorted T cell fraction (not recorded which). These receptors originate from a male donor with ankylosing spondylitis. CDR3s include the opening cysteine and the closing phenylalanine or tryptophan. The order of the fields is V gene, D gene, CDR3 protein. The D gene is left open where the match is weak.

v_gene: TRBV3-1; d_gene: NA; CDR3aa: CASSQEVWDDTQYF
v_gene: TRBV29-1; d_gene: NA; CDR3aa: CSVQEGGYTF
v_gene: TRBV29-1; d_gene: NA; CDR3aa: CSVLERAAGELFF
v_gene: TRBV20-1; d_gene: NA; CDR3aa: CSAKVGGQETQYF
v_gene: TRBV7-8; d_gene: NA; CDR3aa: CASSSPLGGRVKNEQFF
v_gene: TRBV20-1; d_gene: TRBD2; CDR3aa: CSAERTSGGGTDTQYF
v_gene: TRBV11-1; d_gene: NA; CDR3aa: CASSPRGSGTNTGELFF
v_gene: TRBV20-1; d_gene: TRBD2; CDR3aa: CSARAGGEHSYNEQFF
v_gene: TRBV7-3; d_gene: NA; CDR3aa: CATSKPTDYSGNTIYF
v_gene: TRBV10-1; d_gene: NA; CDR3aa: CASSDFRGEQFF
v_gene: TRBV7-9; d_gene: NA; CDR3aa: CASSLRPTPTDTQYF
v_gene: TRBV20-1; d_gene: TRBD2; CDR3aa: CSAPRTSGGVAKNIQYF
v_gene: TRBV7-2; d_gene: NA; CDR3aa: CASRGDWSSGNTIYF
v_gene: TRBV24-1; d_gene: NA; CDR3aa: CATSDSVQSSYNEQFF
v_gene: TRBV12-3/TRBV12-4; d_gene: TRBD2; CDR3aa: CASSLQGGAYEQYF
v_gene: TRBV5-1; d_gene: NA; CDR3aa: CASSLDPGPDQPQHF
v_gene: TRBV5-1; d_gene: TRBD2; CDR3aa: CASSSGTRKSDTQYF
v_gene: TRBV20-1; d_gene: NA; CDR3aa: CSATLTATRGTEAFF
v_gene: TRBV14; d_gene: NA; CDR3aa: CASRPSGSKNIQYF
v_gene: TRBV7-9; d_gene: TRBD1; CDR3aa: CASSLVGPSGGETQYF
v_gene: TRBV7-9; d_gene: TRBD1; CDR3aa: CASSPQGADTGELFF
v_gene: TRBV28; d_gene: NA; CDR3aa: CASISLRGTEAFF
v_gene: TRBV5-6; d_gene: TRBD2; CDR3aa: CASSLFGTSGRLADTQYF
v_gene: TRBV20-1; d_gene: TRBD1; CDR3aa: CSARGRQGMNTEAFF
v_gene: TRBV6-2/TRBV6-3; d_gene: NA; CDR3aa: CASKGRGDQETQYF
v_gene: TRBV6-2/TRBV6-3; d_gene: TRBD2; CDR3aa: CASSYQGTSGEVRNEQFF
v_gene: TRBV5-1; d_gene: NA; CDR3aa: CASSPTGGEEKLFF
v_gene: TRBV11-2; d_gene: TRBD1; CDR3aa: CASSSGQGESEAFF
v_gene: TRBV4-1; d_gene: TRBD2; CDR3aa: CASSPGLAGEYNEQFF
v_gene: TRBV20-1; d_gene: NA; CDR3aa: CSAGSQGRGNTIYF
v_gene: TRBV12-3/TRBV12-4; d_gene: NA; CDR3aa: CASSLPGGANSGNTIYF
v_gene: TRBV27; d_gene: NA; CDR3aa: CASSRVGYEQYF
v_gene: TRBV30; d_gene: NA; CDR3aa: CAWNPGLTTQQYF
v_gene: TRBV27; d_gene: TRBD2; CDR3aa: CASKGLAGGNPYNEQFF
v_gene: TRBV12-3/TRBV12-4; d_gene: TRBD1; CDR3aa: CASSGTGTGKQPQHF
v_gene: TRBV14; d_gene: NA; CDR3aa: CASSLTAIGTDTQYF